These T cell receptor beta chains were read from a single sample in a study of blood T cell repertoires in COVID-19. The table came from immunoSEQ multiplex PCR; TCRdb's copy has only in-frame clones and leaves some out. The table lists under 150,000 clones, over 70% of them singletons. Sequenced material: PBMCs or T cells enriched from blood (not recorded which). The receptors derive from a man aged 50 or older in a cohort exposed to, infected with or recovered from COVID-19 (not recorded which). The CDR3 runs from the conserved cysteine through the conserved F or W. Fields, in order: D gene, CDR3 length, J gene, V gene, clone size, CDR3 protein, CDR3 DNA. The D gene is left open where the match is weak. Only some rows state a clone size, as once, few, many or a class for expanded clones.

D: .; length: 14; J: TRBJ2-5; V: TRBV18; size: .; CDR3: CASSPTGNGETQYF; DNA: TGTGCCAGCTCACCAACAGGGAACGGTGAGACCCAGTACTTC
D: .; length: 17; J: TRBJ2-4; V: TRBV27; size: .; CDR3: CASSAGGVRDFRNIQYF; DNA: TGTGCCAGCAGTGCGGGCGGGGTCCGGGACTTCCGAAACATTCAGTACTTC
D: .; length: 15; J: TRBJ1-4; V: TRBV5-5; size: few; CDR3: CASSLFGGEAEKLFF; DNA: TGTGCCAGCAGCTTGTTTGGGGGGGAGGCTGAAAAACTGTTTTTT
D: TRBD2; length: 13; J: TRBJ2-1; V: TRBV30; size: .; CDR3: CAWSLAGYNEQFF; DNA: TGTGCCTGGAGTCTAGCGGGTTACAATGAGCAGTTCTTC
D: .; length: 12; J: TRBJ1-1; V: TRBV6-2/TRBV6-3; size: .; CDR3: CASSYSRTEAFF; DNA: TGTGCCAGCAGTTACTCGAGGACTGAAGCTTTCTTT
D: .; length: 14; J: TRBJ2-3; V: TRBV30; size: few; CDR3: CAWSGTFLADTQYF; DNA: TGTGCCTGGAGTGGTACCTTCCTTGCGGATACGCAGTATTTT
D: .; length: 14; J: TRBJ2-3; V: TRBV30; size: once; CDR3: CAWGGAGPTDTQYF; DNA: TGTGCCTGGGGGGGAGCGGGTCCCACAGATACGCAGTATTTT
D: .; length: 15; J: TRBJ1-2; V: TRBV15; size: few; CDR3: CATSRVGWGGDGYTF; DNA: TGTGCCACCAGCAGAGTGGGCTGGGGAGGGGACGGCTACACCTTC
D: .; length: 11; J: TRBJ1-2; V: TRBV9; size: .; CDR3: CASSADYGYTF; DNA: TGTGCCAGCAGCGCGGACTATGGCTACACCTTC
D: .; length: 13; J: TRBJ1-1; V: TRBV7-9; size: .; CDR3: CASKTQANTEAFF; DNA: TGTGCCAGCAAAACGCAGGCGAACACTGAAGCTTTCTTT
D: .; length: 13; J: TRBJ2-2; V: TRBV9; size: .; CDR3: CASSVGDTGELFF; DNA: TGTGCCAGCAGCGTAGGAGACACCGGGGAGCTGTTTTTT
D: .; length: 14; J: TRBJ1-3; V: TRBV2; size: .; CDR3: CASSVVGSGNTIYF; DNA: TGTGCCAGCAGTGTTGTCGGCTCTGGAAACACCATATATTTT
D: .; length: 15; J: TRBJ1-5; V: TRBV19; size: .; CDR3: CASRFESYSNQPQHF; DNA: TGTGCCAGTAGATTCGAGTCTTATAGCAATCAGCCCCAGCATTTT
D: .; length: 16; J: TRBJ2-7; V: TRBV7-8; size: .; CDR3: CASSSGRTADFAEQYF; DNA: TGTGCCAGCAGCAGCGGTCGGACAGCCGACTTCGCCGAGCAGTACTTC
D: TRBD2; length: 17; J: TRBJ2-3; V: TRBV27; size: .; CDR3: CASSLSGTSGLGDTQYF; DNA: TGTGCCAGCAGTTTATCAGGTACTAGCGGCCTAGGGGATACGCAGTATTTT
D: .; length: 13; J: TRBJ1-2; V: TRBV19; size: .; CDR3: CASSPNFFLSYTF; DNA: TGTGCCAGCAGTCCCAATTTCTTCCTAAGCTACACCTTC
D: .; length: 14; J: TRBJ1-2; V: TRBV9; size: .; CDR3: CASSVGPSTDGYTF; DNA: TGTGCCAGCAGCGTAGGACCCTCAACAGATGGCTACACCTTC
D: .; length: 15; J: TRBJ2-3; V: TRBV11-3; size: .; CDR3: CASSLDTGSTDTQYF; DNA: TGTGCCAGCAGCTTAGATACAGGGTCCACAGATACGCAGTATTTT
D: .; length: 15; J: TRBJ1-1; V: TRBV5-1; size: .; CDR3: CASSLVLQAGTEAFF; DNA: TGCGCCAGCAGCTTGGTATTACAGGCCGGTACTGAAGCTTTCTTT
D: .; length: 16; J: TRBJ2-5; V: TRBV18; size: once; CDR3: CASSPASVANQETQYF; DNA: TGTGCCAGCTCACCAGCATCAGTAGCCAACCAAGAGACCCAGTACTTC
D: .; length: 11; J: TRBJ2-4; V: TRBV2; size: .; CDR3: CASSPRDIQYF; DNA: TGTGCCAGCAGCCCCAGGGACATTCAGTACTTC
D: .; length: 13; J: TRBJ1-2; V: TRBV27; size: .; CDR3: CASSFGRSYGYTF; DNA: TGTGCCAGCAGTTTTGGCAGATCCTATGGCTACACCTTC
D: .; length: 13; J: TRBJ1-1; V: TRBV2; size: .; CDR3: CASRQGWDTEAFF; DNA: TGTGCCAGCAGGCAGGGATGGGACACTGAAGCTTTCTTT
D: .; length: 15; J: TRBJ2-3; V: TRBV25-1; size: .; CDR3: CASSEWELRTDTQYF; DNA: TGTGCCAGCAGTGAATGGGAGCTCCGCACAGATACGCAGTATTTT
D: TRBD1; length: 14; J: TRBJ1-1; V: TRBV18; size: once; CDR3: CASSRDSANTEAFF; DNA: TGTGCCAGCTCACGGGACAGCGCGAACACTGAAGCTTTCTTT
D: TRBD2; length: 15; J: TRBJ2-7; V: TRBV5-1; size: .; CDR3: CASSLSTSGSGEQYF; DNA: TGCGCCAGCAGCTTGTCCACTAGCGGGAGTGGTGAGCAGTACTTC
D: TRBD1; length: 13; J: TRBJ2-1; V: TRBV6-6; size: .; CDR3: CASSGTGRMAQFF; DNA: TGTGCCAGCAGTGGGACAGGGAGGATGGCGCAGTTCTTC
D: .; length: 18; J: TRBJ1-1; V: TRBV9; size: .; CDR3: CASSVVVGGGRVNTEAFF; DNA: TGTGCCAGCAGCGTAGTAGTGGGTGGGGGCAGGGTGAACACTGAAGCTTTCTTT